This T cell receptor beta chain was sequenced in a study of T cell responses to AZD1222 COVID-19 vaccine. A remark on this clone: The antigen is not known.

Trimming shortened V by 5 bases and J by 8 bases, and 18 bases separated the two germline ends. Germline V gives CDR1 SGHVS, CDR2 FQNEAQ. CDR3 length: 14 residues. The study's findings and limits: No day 14 peak samples; only post-peak repertoires were characterized. Nearly half of the spike-specific TCRs reportedly recognize variant regions that carry no mutations.

The method was immunoSEQ multiplex PCR; TCRdb's version includes in-frame clones alone and lacks a portion of them. The table includes 130,000 to 150,000 clones, about 87% detected once. The V and J genes are TRBV7-8 and TRBJ1-2; the D gene is possibly TRBD1 (6 bases). Here the sequenced sample was peripheral blood, taken on day 0 of AZD1222 vaccination. The TCR originated in an adult in good health. The CDR3 bases are TGTGCCAGCAGCCGAGATACAGGGAACGGCGGCTACACCTTC. Protein: CASSRDTGNGGYTF.